This T cell receptor beta chain derives from a study of T cells in narcolepsy. At the level of the study: Healthy controls were enrolled alongside patients with narcolepsy type 1 or type 2. Findings and limits, study-wide: Reportedly, autoreactive clonotypes were serially detected in patients' blood but not controls'.

V shed 5 bases and J shed 2 bases, with 16 bases lying between them. The CDR3 length is 16 residues. CDR1 and CDR2 (germline): SGHVS, FNYEAQ. Comment on this clone: The antigen remains undetermined.

Using immunoSEQ multiplex PCR, the repertoire was profiled, and TCRdb retains in-frame clones only, with some absent. Of tens of thousands of clones detected, about 85% appear once; the ten largest clones hold 1% to 1.2%. This receptor was obtained from a human donor in good health. Material for sequencing was memory (CD45RA-) CD4+ T cells from blood. The chain is built from TRBV7-6 and TRBJ2-1, with D possibly TRBD2 on 5 matching bases. CDR3: CASSPITSTTYNEQFF. Written as DNA, the CDR3 is TGTGCCAGCAGCCCCATTACTAGTACTACCTACAATGAGCAGTTCTTC.